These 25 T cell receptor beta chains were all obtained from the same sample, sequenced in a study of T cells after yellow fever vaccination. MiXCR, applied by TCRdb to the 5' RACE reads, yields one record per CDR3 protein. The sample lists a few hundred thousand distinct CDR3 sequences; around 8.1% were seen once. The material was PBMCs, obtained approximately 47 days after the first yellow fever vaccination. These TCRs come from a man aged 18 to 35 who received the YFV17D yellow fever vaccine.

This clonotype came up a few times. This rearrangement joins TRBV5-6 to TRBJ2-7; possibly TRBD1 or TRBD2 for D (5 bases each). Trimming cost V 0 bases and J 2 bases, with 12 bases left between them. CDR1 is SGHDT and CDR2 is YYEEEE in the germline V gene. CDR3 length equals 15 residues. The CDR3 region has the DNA TGTGCCAGCAGCTTGGTTTGGGACGATCCCTACGAGCAGTACGTC. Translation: CASSLVWDDPYEQYV.

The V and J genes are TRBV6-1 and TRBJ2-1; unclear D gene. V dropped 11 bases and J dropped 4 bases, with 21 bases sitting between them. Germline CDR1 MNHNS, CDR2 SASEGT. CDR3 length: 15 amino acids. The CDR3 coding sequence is TGTGCCTCCAGAACGACGGCAGGCCTATACAATGAGCAGTTCTTC. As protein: CASRTTAGLYNEQFF.

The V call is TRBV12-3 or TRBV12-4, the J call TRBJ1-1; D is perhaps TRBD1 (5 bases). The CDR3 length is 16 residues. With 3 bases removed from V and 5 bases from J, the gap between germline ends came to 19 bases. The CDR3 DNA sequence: TGTGCCAGCAGTTTTGACCCATCTGGGGGGGGAACTGAAGCTTTCTTT. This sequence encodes CASSFDPSGGGTEAFF.

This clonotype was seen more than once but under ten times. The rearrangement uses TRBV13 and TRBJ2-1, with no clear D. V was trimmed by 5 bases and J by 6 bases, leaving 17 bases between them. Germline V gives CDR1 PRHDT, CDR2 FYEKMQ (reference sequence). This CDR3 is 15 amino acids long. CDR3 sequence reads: CASSPNRGVGNEQFF. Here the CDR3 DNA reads TGTGCCAGCAGCCCCAATCGTGGGGTGGGCAATGAGCAGTTCTTC.

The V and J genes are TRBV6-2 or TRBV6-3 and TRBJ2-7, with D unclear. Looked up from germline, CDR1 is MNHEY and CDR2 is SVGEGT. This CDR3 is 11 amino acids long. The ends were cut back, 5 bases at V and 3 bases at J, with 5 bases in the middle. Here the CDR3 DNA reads TGTGCCAGCAGTACGGACTACGAGCAGTACGTC. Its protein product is CASSTDYEQYV.

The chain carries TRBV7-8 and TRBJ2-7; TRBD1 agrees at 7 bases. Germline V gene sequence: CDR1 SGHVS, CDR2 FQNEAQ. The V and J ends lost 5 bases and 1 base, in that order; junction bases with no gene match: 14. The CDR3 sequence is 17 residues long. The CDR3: CASSHHRQGLRSYEQYF. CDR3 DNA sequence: TGTGCCAGCAGCCATCACAGACAGGGTCTGAGGTCCTACGAGCAGTACTTC.

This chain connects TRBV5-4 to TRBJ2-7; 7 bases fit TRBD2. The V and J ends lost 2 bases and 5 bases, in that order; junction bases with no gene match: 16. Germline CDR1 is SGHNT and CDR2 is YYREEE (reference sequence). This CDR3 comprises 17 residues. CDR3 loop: CASSFQRGRVFDDEQYF. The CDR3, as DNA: TGTGCCAGCAGCTTTCAGCGGGGAAGAGTTTTTGATGACGAGCAGTACTTC.

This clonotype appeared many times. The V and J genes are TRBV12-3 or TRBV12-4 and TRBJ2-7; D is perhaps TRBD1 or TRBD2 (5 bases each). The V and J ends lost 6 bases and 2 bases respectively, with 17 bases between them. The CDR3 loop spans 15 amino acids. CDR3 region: CASRPPRGRPYEQYF. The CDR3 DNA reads TGTGCCAGCAGACCCCCCCGGGGACGGCCCTACGAGCAGTACTTC.

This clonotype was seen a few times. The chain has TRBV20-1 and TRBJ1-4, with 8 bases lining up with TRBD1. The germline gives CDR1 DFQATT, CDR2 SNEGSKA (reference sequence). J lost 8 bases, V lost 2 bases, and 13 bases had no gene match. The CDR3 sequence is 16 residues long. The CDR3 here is CSARSALRGLWEKLFF. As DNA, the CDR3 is TGCAGTGCTAGATCCGCGCTCAGGGGGCTTTGGGAAAAACTGTTTTTT.

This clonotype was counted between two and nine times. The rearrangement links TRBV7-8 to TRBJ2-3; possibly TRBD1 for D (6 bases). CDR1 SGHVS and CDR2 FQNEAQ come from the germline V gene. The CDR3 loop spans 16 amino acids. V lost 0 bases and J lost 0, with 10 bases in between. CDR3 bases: TGTGCCAGCAGCTTAGCCCATCAGGGGAGCACAGATACGCAGTATTTT. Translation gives CASSLAHQGSTDTQYF.

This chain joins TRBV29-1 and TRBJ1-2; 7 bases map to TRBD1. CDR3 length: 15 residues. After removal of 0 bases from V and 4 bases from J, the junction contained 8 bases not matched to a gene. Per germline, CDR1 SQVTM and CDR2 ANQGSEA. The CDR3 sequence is CSVEEGRGGPYGYTF. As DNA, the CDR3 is TGCAGCGTTGAAGAGGGAAGAGGGGGCCCCTATGGCTACACCTTC.

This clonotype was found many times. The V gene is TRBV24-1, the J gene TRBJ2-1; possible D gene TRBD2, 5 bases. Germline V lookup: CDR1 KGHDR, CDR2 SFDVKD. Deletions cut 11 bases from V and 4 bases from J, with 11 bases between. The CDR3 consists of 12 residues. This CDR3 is CASGSGYNEQFF. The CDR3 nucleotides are TGTGCCAGCGGTTCGGGATACAATGAGCAGTTCTTC.

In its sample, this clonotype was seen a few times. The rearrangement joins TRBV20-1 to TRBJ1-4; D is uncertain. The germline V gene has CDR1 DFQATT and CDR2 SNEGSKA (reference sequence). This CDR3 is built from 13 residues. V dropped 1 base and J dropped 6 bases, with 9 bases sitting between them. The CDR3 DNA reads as TGCAGTGCTAGAGTATCCGGGGATGAAAAACTGTTTTTT. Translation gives CSARVSGDEKLFF.

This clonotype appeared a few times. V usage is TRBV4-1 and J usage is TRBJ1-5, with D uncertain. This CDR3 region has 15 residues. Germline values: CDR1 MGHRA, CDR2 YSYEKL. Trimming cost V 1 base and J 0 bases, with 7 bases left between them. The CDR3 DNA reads TGCGCCAGCAGCCAAGGGGTATATAGCAATCAGCCCCAGCATTTT. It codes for CASSQGVYSNQPQHF.

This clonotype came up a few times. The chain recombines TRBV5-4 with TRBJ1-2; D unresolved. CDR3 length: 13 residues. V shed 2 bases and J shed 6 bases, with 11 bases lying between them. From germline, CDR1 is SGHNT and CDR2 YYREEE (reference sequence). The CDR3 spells CASSFLSRDGYTF. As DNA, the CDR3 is TGTGCCAGCAGCTTTTTATCCCGAGATGGCTACACCTTC. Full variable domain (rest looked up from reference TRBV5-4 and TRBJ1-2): ETGVTQSPTHLIKTRGQQVTLRCSSQSGHNTVSWYQQALGQGPQFIFQYYREEENGRGNFPPRFSGLQFPNYSSELNVNALELDDSALYLCASSFLSRDGYTFGSGTRLTVV.

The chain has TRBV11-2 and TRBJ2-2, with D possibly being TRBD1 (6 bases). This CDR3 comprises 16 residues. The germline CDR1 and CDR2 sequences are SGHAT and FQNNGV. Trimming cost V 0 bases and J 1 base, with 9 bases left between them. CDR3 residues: CASSLDVRGNTGELFF. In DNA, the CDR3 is TGTGCCAGCAGCTTAGATGTCAGGGGGAACACCGGGGAGCTGTTTTTT.

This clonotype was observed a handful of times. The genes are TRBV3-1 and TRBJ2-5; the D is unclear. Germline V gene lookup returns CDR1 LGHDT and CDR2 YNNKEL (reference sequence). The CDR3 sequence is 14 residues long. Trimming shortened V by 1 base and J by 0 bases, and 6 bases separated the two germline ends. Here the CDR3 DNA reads TGTGCCAGCAGCCAAGCTGAGTACCAAGAGACCCAGTACTTC. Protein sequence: CASSQAEYQETQYF.

Here the CDR3 reads CASSYGGDYGYTF. The CDR3 DNA reads as TGTGCCAGCAGTTACGGGGGAGACTATGGCTACACCTTC. The rearrangement links TRBV6-5 to TRBJ1-2, with D perhaps matching TRBD1 (5 bases). Trimming removed 2 bases at V and 3 bases at J, with 7 bases between. This CDR3 region has 13 residues. CDR1 and CDR2 from the germline V gene are MNHEY and SVGAGI.

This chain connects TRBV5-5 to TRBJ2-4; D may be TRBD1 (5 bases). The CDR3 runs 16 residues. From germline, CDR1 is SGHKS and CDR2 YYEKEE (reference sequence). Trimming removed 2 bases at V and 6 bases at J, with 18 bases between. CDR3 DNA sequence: TGTGCCAGCAGCTTCCAAAGGGGCAGGGTCGGAAACATTCAGTACTTC. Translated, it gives CASSFQRGRVGNIQYF. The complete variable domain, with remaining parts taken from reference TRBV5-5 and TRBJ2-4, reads DAGVTQSPTHLIKTRGQQVTLRCSPISGHKSVSWYQQVLGQGPQFIFQYYEKEERGRGNFPDRFSARQFPNYSSELNVNALLLGDSALYLCASSFQRGRVGNIQYFGAGTRLSVL.

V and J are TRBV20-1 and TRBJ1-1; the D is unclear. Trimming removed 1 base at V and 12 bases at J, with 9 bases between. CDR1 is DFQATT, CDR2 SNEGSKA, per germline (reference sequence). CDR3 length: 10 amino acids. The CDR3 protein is CSARGRGTFF. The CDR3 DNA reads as TGCAGTGCTAGAGGTCGGGGAACTTTCTTT.

The CDR3 sequence: CASSEGWTGELFF. The CDR3 DNA is TGCGCCAGCAGTGAAGGGTGGACCGGGGAGCTGTTTTTT. The chain combines TRBV5-1 with TRBJ2-2; D is ambiguous. Trimming took off 5 bases at V and 5 bases at J, with 10 bases between the two ends. Looked up from germline, CDR1 is SGHRS and CDR2 is YFSETQ. The CDR3 extends over 13 amino acids.

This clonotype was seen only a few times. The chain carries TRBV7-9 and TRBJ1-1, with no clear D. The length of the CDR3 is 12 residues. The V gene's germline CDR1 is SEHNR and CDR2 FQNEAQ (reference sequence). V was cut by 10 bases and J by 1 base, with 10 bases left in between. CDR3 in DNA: TGTGCCATCGAGCGGGGGAACACTGAAGCTTTCTTT. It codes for CAIERGNTEAFF.

CDR3 protein: CASSQDLSTGQETQYF. The CDR3 DNA reads TGCGCCAGCAGCCAAGATCTTTCGACGGGGCAAGAGACCCAGTACTTC. The rearrangement uses TRBV4-1 and TRBJ2-5, with D possibly being TRBD2 (5 bases). V lost 0 bases to trimming and J lost 2 bases, with 13 bases between them. This CDR3 has 16 amino acids. CDR1 is MGHRA and CDR2 is YSYEKL in the germline V gene.

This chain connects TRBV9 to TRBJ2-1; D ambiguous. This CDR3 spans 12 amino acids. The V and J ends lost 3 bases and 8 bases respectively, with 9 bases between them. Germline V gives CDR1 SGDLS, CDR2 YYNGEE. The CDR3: CASSAPADEQFF. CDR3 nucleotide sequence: TGTGCCAGCAGCGCCCCCGCGGATGAGCAGTTCTTC. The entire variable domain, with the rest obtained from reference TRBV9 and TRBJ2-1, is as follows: DSGVTQTPKHLITATGQRVTLRCSPRSGDLSVYWYQQSLDQGLQFLIQYYNGEERAKGNILERFSAQQFPDLHSELNLSSLELGDSALYFCASSAPADEQFFGPGTRLTVL.

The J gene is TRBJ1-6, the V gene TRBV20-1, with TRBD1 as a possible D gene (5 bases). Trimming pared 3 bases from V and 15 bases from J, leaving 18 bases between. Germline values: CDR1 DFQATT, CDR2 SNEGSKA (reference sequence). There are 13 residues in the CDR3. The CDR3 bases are TGCAGTGCTAGTATAACGACAGTACCGCTCCTCCACTTT. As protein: CSASITTVPLLHF.